The next 18 T cell receptor beta chains were all read from a single sample in a study of regulatory T cells in long-lasting Graves disease. According to the study, TCR beta libraries were built with iRepertoire HTBI primers and CDR3-region Arm-PCR. Via MiXCR, TCRdb re-called the multiplex PCR reads, giving one row per CDR3 protein. The table shows more than 300,000 distinct CDR3 sequences, with roughly a fifth occurring only once. The time point here: persistent/refractory GD, antithyroid drugs over 5 years with positive TRAb. Extracted RNA from PBMCs served as the source of the TCR library. The starting material was peripheral blood mononuclear cells (PBMCs), obtained when the disease was refractory, from a patient treated with antithyroid drugs. Receptors were obtained from a female donor with Graves disease.

This clonotype was seen a handful of times. The CDR3 here is CASSQASGRTNKETQYF. CDR3 coding DNA: TGCGCCAGCAGCCAAGCTAGCGGGCGAACGAATAAAGAGACCCAGTACTTC. The rearrangement links TRBV4-1 to TRBJ2-5; 8 nucleotides line up with TRBD2. This CDR3 has 17 residues. Trimming removed 1 base from V and 3 bases from J; junction bases left unmatched: 10. The germline gives CDR1 MGHRA, CDR2 YSYEKL.

This clonotype showed up just once. The chain has TRBV20-1 and TRBJ2-1, with TRBD2 matching 12 bases. The germline gives CDR1 DFQATT, CDR2 SNEGSKA (reference sequence). The CDR3 is 16 amino acids. Losses at the gene ends were 0 bases for V and 7 bases for J; bases not matched to a gene: 7. Here the CDR3 reads CSARDLLTSGSNEQFF. In DNA form, the CDR3 reads TGCAGTGCTAGAGATCTCCTGACTAGCGGGAGTAATGAGCAGTTCTTC.

This clonotype was recorded at least ten times. This chain links TRBV29-1 with TRBJ2-5; 7 bases are shared with TRBD2. CDR1 is SQVTM, CDR2 ANQGSEA, per germline. CDR3 length: 13 residues. V lost 5 bases and J lost 5; bases outside the gene matches: 8. The CDR3 DNA sequence: TGCAGCGTTCGAGAGACTAGCAGGGAGACCCAGTACTTC. It specifies CSVRETSRETQYF.

V usage is TRBV3-1 and J usage is TRBJ2-3; no firm D call. Germline CDR1 is LGHDT and CDR2 is YNNKEL (reference sequence). With 4 bases removed from V and 5 bases from J, the gap between germline ends came to 19 bases. The CDR3 is 16 residues long. The DNA of the CDR3 is TGTGCCAGCAGCCTCCGGGCTCCGGGCGTAGGAGATACGCAGTATTTT. The encoded protein is CASSLRAPGVGDTQYF.

This chain joins TRBV19 and TRBJ1-1; possible D gene TRBD1, 5 bases. The V end was cut by 7 bases, the J end by 3 bases, with 18 bases between. In germline, CDR1 is LNHDA, CDR2 SQIVND (reference sequence). The CDR3 is 15 residues long. The CDR3 sequence is CASKWDFPGDTEAFF. DNA of the CDR3: TGTGCCAGTAAATGGGACTTCCCTGGGGACACTGAAGCTTTCTTT.

This clonotype was seen ten or more times. The V call is TRBV6-1, the J call TRBJ1-4; D is uncertain. V was shortened by 7 bases and J by 0 bases, with 12 bases between the two germline ends. In germline, CDR1 is MNHNS, CDR2 SASEGT. The CDR3 spans 15 residues. CDR3 protein: CASTPSRTTNEKLFF. The CDR3 nucleotides read TGTGCCAGCACCCCCAGCCGCACAACTAATGAAAAACTGTTTTTT.

This clonotype was observed a few times. The chain couples TRBV11-2 to TRBJ2-5; D may be TRBD1 (7 bases). The CDR3 runs to 16 residues. The V gene lost 3 bases and the J gene lost 2 bases, with 16 bases spanning the gap. In germline, CDR1 is SGHAT, CDR2 FQNNGV. CDR3: CASSLNRGTVQETQYF. Written as DNA, the CDR3 is TGTGCCAGCAGCTTGAATCGCGGGACAGTTCAAGAGACCCAGTACTTC.

CDR3 residues: CSARQGNGYTF. The CDR3 DNA reads TGCAGTGCTAGACAGGGTAATGGCTACACCTTC. This chain links TRBV20-1 with TRBJ1-2, with D possibly being TRBD1 (5 bases). Trimming pared 2 bases from V and 6 bases from J, leaving 7 bases between. Germline loops: CDR1 DFQATT, CDR2 SNEGSKA (reference sequence). The CDR3 extends over 11 amino acids.

The chain employs TRBV19 and TRBJ1-1, with D perhaps matching TRBD1 (6 bases). The germline V and J ends were trimmed by 4 bases and 3 bases, with 12 bases remaining between them. Germline loops: CDR1 LNHDA, CDR2 SQIVND (reference sequence). This CDR3 has 14 residues. This chain's CDR3 is CASSNWGADTEAFF. The CDR3 DNA sequence: TGTGCCAGTAGTAATTGGGGGGCGGACACTGAAGCTTTCTTT.

This chain joins TRBV7-9 and TRBJ2-6, with 10 bases fitting TRBD1. V trimming: 4 bases; J trimming: 4 bases; junction bases outside the gene matches: 4. CDR3 size: 16 residues. CDR1 is SEHNR and CDR2 is FQNEAQ in the germline V gene (reference sequence). CDR3 residues: CASSSGTGAGANVLTF. Written as DNA, the CDR3 is TGTGCCAGCAGCTCCGGGACAGGGGCCGGGGCCAACGTCCTGACTTTC.

On this clonotype itself: Being one base from a much bigger clone, this may be a read error. The chain recombines TRBV24-1 with TRBJ2-5, with 7 bases identical to TRBD2. The germline V gene encodes CDR1 KGHDR and CDR2 SFDVKD. There are 15 residues in the CDR3. V trimming: 2 bases; J trimming: 9 bases; junction bases outside the gene matches: 11. CDR3 amino acids: CATSDSQPGREAQYF. The CDR3, as DNA: TGTGCCACCAGTGATTCGCAGCCGGGGAGGGAGGCCCAGTACTTC.

The chain employs TRBV12-3 or TRBV12-4 and TRBJ1-4; no clear D gene. This CDR3 is 14 amino acids long. The ends were cut back, 7 bases at V and 2 bases at J, with 11 bases in the middle. CDR3 protein: CASTKPGTNEKLFF. In DNA, the CDR3 is TGTGCCAGCACCAAACCGGGCACTAATGAAAAACTGTTTTTT.

The chain couples TRBV9 to TRBJ2-2; perhaps D is TRBD1 or TRBD2 (5 bases each). Germline V CDR1 and CDR2: SGDLS, YYNGEE. The CDR3 sequence is 14 residues long. The germline V and J ends were trimmed by 3 bases and 4 bases, with 10 bases remaining between them. The CDR3 is CASSDRDPTGELFF. The CDR3 DNA sequence: TGTGCCAGCAGCGACCGGGACCCCACCGGGGAGCTGTTTTTT.

This clonotype came up many times. V and J are TRBV6-1 and TRBJ1-5; 10 bases are a match to TRBD1. V dropped 6 bases and J dropped 7; count of bases not matched to a gene: 9. This CDR3 spans 15 amino acids. Looked up from germline, CDR1 is MNHNS and CDR2 is SASEGT. The CDR3 DNA reads TGTGCCAGCAGGTTAGAGGGGACAGGGGACCAGCCCCAGCATTTT. Encoded protein: CASRLEGTGDQPQHF.

Comment on this clonotype: No conserved phenylalanine or tryptophan is present at the end of the CDR3, so a read error is the likely explanation. The chain links TRBV7-9 to TRBJ2-5; D not certain. Germline-derived CDR1 and CDR2 are SEHNR and FQNEAQ (reference sequence). The CDR3 totals 13 residues. The V and J ends lost 3 bases and 2 bases respectively, with 7 bases between them. The DNA of the CDR3 is TGTGCCAGCAGCTTGGGGATACAAGAGACCCAGTACTCC. It translates to CASSLGIQETQYS.

This clonotype was observed a single time. Possible read error: a much larger clone is one base away. The chain carries TRBV2 and TRBJ2-2; 9 bases are a match to TRBD2. J gave up 9 bases and V 6 bases, and 11 bases lay outside the gene matches. The CDR3 is 15 residues long. CDR1 SNHLY and CDR2 FYNNEI come from the germline V gene. CDR3 sequence: CASSPPRGGSRELFF. CDR3 DNA sequence: TGTGCCAGCAGCCCCCCGCGGGGGGGGTCCAGGGAGCTGTTTTTT.

This clonotype occurred many times. The chain employs TRBV19 and TRBJ1-4, with D hard to call. CDR3 length: 15 amino acids. Trimming shortened V by 2 bases and J by 8 bases, and 15 bases separated the two germline ends. Germline CDR1 LNHDA, CDR2 SQIVND (reference sequence). CDR3 loop: CASSISQFGGEKLFF. CDR3 DNA: TGTGCCAGTAGTATATCACAGTTCGGAGGCGAAAAACTGTTTTTT.

There are a few counts of this clonotype. The chain couples TRBV5-6 to TRBJ1-1; D gene ambiguous. The germline V gene has CDR1 SGHDT and CDR2 YYEEEE. The CDR3 has 13 amino acids. Deletions cut 4 bases from V and 7 bases from J, with 14 bases between. CDR3 nucleotides: TGTGCCAGCAGCCCACGGATGAGGGATGAAGCTTTCTTT. The encoded protein is CASSPRMRDEAFF. Full variable domain (rest looked up from reference TRBV5-6 and TRBJ1-1): DAGVTQSPTHLIKTRGQQVTLRCSPKSGHDTVSWYQQALGQGPQFIFQYYEEEERQRGNFPDRFSGHQFPNYSSELNVNALLLGDSALYLCASSPRMRDEAFFGQGTRLTVV.